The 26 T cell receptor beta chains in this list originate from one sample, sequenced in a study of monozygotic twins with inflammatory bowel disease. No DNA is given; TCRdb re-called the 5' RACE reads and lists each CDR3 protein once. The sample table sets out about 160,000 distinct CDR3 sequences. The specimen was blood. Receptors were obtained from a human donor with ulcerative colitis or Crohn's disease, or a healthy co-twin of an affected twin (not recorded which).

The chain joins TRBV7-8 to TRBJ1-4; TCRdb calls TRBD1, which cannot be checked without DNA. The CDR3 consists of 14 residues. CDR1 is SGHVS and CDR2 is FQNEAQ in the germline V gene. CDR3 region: CASGSGQGSEKLFF.

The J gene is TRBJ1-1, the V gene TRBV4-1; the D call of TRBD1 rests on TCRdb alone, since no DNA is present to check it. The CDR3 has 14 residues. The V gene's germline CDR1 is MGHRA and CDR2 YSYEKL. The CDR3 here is CASSHLDRGTEAFF.

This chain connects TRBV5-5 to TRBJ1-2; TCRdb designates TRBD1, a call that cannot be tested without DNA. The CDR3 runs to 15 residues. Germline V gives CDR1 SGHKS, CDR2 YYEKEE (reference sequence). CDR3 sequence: CASSPGAGSNYGYTF.

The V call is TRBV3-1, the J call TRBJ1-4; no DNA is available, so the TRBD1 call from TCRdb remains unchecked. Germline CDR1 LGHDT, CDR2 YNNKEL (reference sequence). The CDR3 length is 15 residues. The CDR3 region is CASSHSGTANEKLFF.

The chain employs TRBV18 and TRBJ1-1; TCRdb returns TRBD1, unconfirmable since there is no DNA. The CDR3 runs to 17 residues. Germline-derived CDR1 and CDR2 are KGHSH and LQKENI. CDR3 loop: CASSPYQLTGAHTEAFF.

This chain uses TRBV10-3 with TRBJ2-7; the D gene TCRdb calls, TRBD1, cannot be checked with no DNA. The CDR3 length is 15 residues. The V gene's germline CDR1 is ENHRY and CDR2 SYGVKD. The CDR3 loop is CAISESGQRPYEQYF.

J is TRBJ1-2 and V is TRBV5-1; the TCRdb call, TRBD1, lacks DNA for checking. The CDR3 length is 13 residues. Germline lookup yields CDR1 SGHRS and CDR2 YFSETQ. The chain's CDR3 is CASSQDRAHGYTF.

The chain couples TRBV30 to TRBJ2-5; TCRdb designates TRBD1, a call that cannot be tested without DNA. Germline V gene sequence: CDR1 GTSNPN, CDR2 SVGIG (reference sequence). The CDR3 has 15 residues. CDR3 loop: CAWSLKQGMGETQYF.

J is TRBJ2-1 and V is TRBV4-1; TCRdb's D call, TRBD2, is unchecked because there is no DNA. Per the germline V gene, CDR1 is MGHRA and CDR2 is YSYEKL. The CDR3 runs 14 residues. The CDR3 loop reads CASSQVEGNNEQFF.

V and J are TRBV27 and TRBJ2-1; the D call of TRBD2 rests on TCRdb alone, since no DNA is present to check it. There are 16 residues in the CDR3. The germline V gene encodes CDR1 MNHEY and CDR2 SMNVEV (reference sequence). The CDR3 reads CASSPRTRGSYNEQFF.

The CDR3 reads CASSLGGQGGGYTF. The J gene is TRBJ1-2, the V gene TRBV28; TCRdb returns TRBD1, unconfirmable since there is no DNA. The CDR3 is 14 amino acids. Germline values: CDR1 MDHEN, CDR2 SYDVKM.

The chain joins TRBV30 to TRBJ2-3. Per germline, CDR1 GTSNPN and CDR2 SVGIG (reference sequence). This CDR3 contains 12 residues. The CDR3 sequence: CAWKVATDTQYF.

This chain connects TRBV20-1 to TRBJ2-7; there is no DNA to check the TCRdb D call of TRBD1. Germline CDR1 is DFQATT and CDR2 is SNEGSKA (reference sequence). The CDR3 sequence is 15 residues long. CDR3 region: CSARGGGRGTYEQYF.

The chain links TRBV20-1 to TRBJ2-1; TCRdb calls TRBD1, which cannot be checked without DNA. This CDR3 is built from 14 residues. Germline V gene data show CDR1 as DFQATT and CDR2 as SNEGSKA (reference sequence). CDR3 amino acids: CSAVEDRGNNEQFF.

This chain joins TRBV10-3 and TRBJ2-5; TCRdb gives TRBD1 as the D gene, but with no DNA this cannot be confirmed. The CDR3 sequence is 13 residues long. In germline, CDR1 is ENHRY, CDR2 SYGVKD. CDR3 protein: CAISGTGEETQYF.

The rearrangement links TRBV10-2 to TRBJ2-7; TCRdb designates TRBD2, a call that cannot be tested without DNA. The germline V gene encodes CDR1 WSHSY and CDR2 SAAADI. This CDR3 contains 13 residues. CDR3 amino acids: CATAGEARYEQYF.

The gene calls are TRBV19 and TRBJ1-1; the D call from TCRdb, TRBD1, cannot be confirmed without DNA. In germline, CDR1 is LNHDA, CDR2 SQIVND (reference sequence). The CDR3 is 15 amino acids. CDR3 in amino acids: CAVKGRGAQGTEAFF.

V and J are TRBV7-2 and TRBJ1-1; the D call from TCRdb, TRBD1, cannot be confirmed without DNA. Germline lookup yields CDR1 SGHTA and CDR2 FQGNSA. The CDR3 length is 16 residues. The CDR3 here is CAITMRGRGLGTEAFF.

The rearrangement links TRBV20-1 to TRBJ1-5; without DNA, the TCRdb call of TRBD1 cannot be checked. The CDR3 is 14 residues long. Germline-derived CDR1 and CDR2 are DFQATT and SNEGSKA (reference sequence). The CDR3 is CSASTGQGYQPQHF.

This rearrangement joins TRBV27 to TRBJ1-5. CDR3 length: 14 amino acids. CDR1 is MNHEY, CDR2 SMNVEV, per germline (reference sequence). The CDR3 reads CASSLYPEPQPQHF.

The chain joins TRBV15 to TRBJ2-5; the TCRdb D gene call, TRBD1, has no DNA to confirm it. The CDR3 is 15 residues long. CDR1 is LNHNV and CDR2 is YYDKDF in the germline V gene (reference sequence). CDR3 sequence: CATSRSAGTLETQYF.

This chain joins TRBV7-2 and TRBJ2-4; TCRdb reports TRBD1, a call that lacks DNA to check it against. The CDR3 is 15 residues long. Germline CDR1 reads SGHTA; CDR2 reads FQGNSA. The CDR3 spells CASSLEGQAKNIQYF.

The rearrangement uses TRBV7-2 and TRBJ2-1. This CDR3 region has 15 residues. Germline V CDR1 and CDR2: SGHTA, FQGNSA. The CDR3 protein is CASSFRRGSYNEQFF.

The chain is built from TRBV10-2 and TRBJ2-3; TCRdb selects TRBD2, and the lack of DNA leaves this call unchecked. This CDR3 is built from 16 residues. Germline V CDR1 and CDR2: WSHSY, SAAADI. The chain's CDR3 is CASRVGLAGYTDTQYF.

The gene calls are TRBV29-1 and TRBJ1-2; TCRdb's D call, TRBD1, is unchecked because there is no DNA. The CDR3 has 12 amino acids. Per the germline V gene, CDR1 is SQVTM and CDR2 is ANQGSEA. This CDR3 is CSVRDRGQGYTF.

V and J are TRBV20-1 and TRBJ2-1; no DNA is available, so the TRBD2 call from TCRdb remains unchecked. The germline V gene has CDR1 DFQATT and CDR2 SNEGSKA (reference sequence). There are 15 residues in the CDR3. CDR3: CSARRLAGEWNEQFF.